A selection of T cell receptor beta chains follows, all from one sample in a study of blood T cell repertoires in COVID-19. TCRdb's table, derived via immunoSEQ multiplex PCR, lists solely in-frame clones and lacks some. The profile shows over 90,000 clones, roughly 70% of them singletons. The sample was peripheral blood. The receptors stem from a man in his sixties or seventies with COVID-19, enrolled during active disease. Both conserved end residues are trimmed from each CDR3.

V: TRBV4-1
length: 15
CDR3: ASSQGTGETTNEKLF

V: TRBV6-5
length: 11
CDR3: ASSYPGGYEQY

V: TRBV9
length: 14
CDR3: ASSVMGAGWDNEQF

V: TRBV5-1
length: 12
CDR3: ASRWTGSTGELF

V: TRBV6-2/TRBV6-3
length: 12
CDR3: ASSYRRSNTEAF

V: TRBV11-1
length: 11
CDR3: ASSLGTSYGYT

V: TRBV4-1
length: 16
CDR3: ASSHPPGGYSNTGELF

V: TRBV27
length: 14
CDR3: ASSRDGLSGGYEQY

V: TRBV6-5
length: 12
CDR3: ASSPVGGNQPQH

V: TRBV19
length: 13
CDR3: ASSMVTSATGELF

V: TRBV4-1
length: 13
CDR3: ASSPPAGGINEQF

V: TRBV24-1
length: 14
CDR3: ATSDFPRDRVETQY

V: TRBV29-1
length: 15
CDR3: SVEGSDSDGPWDTQY

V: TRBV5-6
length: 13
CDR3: ASSLGQPLTDTQY

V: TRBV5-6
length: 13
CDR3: ASSLGQGAYYEQY

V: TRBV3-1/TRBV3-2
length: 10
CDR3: ASSQVAGEQF

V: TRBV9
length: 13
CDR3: ASSVDGSTYNEQF

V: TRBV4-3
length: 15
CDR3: ASSQERQIYMNTEAF

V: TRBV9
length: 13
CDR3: ASSADRARQETQY

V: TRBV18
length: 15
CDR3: ASSPFLAGGDTGELF

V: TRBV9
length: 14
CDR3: ASSSRGASGSYEQY

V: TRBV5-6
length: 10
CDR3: ASSRETYEQY

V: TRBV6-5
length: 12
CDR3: ASSYRGGLETQY

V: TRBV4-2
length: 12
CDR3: ASSQGQSKTEAF

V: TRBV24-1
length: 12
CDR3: ATSDLGGQETQY

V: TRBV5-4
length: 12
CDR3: ASSFGLADKTQY

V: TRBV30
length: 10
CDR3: AWSPSYNEQF

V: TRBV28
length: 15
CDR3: ASSTRQAKSSYNEQF

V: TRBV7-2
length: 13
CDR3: ASSPAGTGYYEQY

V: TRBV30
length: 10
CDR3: AWSVQRVRQF

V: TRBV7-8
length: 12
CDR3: ASSLGPGDQPQH

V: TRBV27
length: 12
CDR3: ASSFSEDRGGYT

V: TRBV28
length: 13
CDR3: ASRTERVGNSPLH

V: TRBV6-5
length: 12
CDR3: ASRTRGPGRGYT

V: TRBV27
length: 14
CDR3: ASSISRQAFYYGYT

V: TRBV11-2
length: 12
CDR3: ASTANRVEGEQF

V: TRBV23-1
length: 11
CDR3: ASRQGEHEKLF

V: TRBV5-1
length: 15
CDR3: ASKGGLAGVAYNEQF

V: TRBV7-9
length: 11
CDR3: ASSLGGREKLF

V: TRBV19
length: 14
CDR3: ASTVLGQGSGNTIY

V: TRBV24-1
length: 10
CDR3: ATRVAGGEQF

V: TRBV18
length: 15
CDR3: ASSPSLLQGGDTEAF

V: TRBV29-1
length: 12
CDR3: SVATGGSNQPQH

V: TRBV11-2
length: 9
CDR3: ASTRSYEQY

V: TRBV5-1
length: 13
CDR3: ASSLFSSGKVELF

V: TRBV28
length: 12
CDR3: ASSPAGTHIPGY

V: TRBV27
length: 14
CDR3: ASSFWPGASDSPLH

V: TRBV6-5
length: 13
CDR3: ASSPGQGPSGAQY

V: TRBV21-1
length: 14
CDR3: ASSKVLGSGRGPQH